This record covers a single T cell receptor (beta chain). Its antigen specificity is not known. Per-base quality was not reported, and no clone a single base away is much larger than it. CDR1 and CDR2 were assigned from the germline V gene as SGHDT and YYEEEE. The CDR3 goes from the cysteine to the phenylalanine over 14 residues. Of the read, only the CDR3 DNA is kept; its 42 bases are in frame from base 1. Trimming takes 4 bases from V and 6 bases from J, and the germline ends sit 14 bases apart. Full-length TCR variable regions were amplified by 5' RACE PCR with constant-region reverse primers, followed by semi-nested PCR with Nested Universal Primer A. Using the ReliaPrep RNA Cell Miniprep System, total RNA was extracted, and the SMARTer RACE 5'/3' Kit was then used to reverse transcribe the RNA into 5'RACE-ready cDNA. Multiplex adaptors were used to barcode the full-length TCR alpha and beta libraries, which were then sequenced on an Illumina MiSeq. From the authors' description of their analysis: For each of nine subset-tissue groups, sequencing data from the five patients were pooled, and the groups were then compared using unsupervised clustering of TCR gene usage. The Morisita-Horn index was used to calculate repertoire similarity, with shared sequences weighted according to their contribution to each repertoire. The public reads were run again by TCRdb, first through fastp at Q25 and then through MiXCR, and only productive beta chains were kept. Rows with one shared CDR3 protein collapse into an entry with the most common genes and DNA. In this record, the V and J calls reflect TCRdb's handling and not the investigators' own analysis. Counted in this sample were approximately 12,000 distinct CDR3 sequences; about 51% of them appeared once. The ten largest clonotypes hold roughly an eighth of the sample.

The Miltenyi Naive CD4+ T Cell Isolation kit was used to purify naive CD4+ T cells, and CD25 microbeads were used to remove Tregs. Tregs, naive and memory CD4+ T cells from tumor, blood and ipsilateral draining lymph nodes of about five breast cancer patients underwent full-length TCR alpha and beta sequencing. Tumor tissue and lymph nodes obtained by ipsilateral axillary dissection were perfused with PBS, cut into small pieces and digested using collagenase I and hyaluronidase. FACS confirmed that the sorted cell populations were more than 90% pure. The data were obtained in a study (dated by TCRdb to between 2015 and 2017). Notes on the research overall: The study examined whether tumor-infiltrating Tregs in breast cancer are drawn from blood Tregs or arise in situ by conversion from other CD4+ T cell subsets.

What the authors observed across the whole study: The TCR gene usage of tumor memory CD4+ T cells clustered together with blood and lymph node memory CD4+ cells and with lymph node naive CD4+ cells. Tumor-infiltrating Treg TCR alpha and beta sequences overlapped most with tumor naive CD4+ T cells, then with blood naive CD4+ T cells. Rather than covering whole repertoires, validation in the larger cohort was restricted to a single TCR beta V-J rearrangement.

Source material: tumor-infiltrating naive CD4+ T cells sorted from the breast tumor. The meaning of the sample's cell subset or site label: naive CD4+ T cells, CD4+CD45RA+CD25-. The TCR was taken from a female donor with breast cancer. The V and J genes are TRBV5-6 and TRBJ2-4, and possibly TRBD2, on 6 matching bases. The CDR3 corresponds to CASSPSGGLNIQYF. The DNA is as follows: TGTGCCAGCAGCCCAAGTGGGGGGTTAAACATTCAGTACTTC.